This paragraph reports one T cell receptor beta chain. Its antigen is as yet unknown. This sample was included in a study of shared clonotypes between healthy human individuals. Study information: In total, the donors were a couple of women and three men aged 18 to 49. CD4 naive and memory got three plates each, CD8 naive two, CD8 memory one. Study-level points and caveats: Non-shared clonotypes had lower generation probabilities than those shared by all four donors.

In the CD4+ fraction, cells were divided into CD45RA+ naive and CD45RA-negative memory subsets. Generated by immunoSEQ multiplex PCR, the TCRdb table keeps only in-frame clones and is missing some. The repertoire includes approximately 2.5 million clones, more than 80% of them detected once, and over 0.12% sits in the top ten. The CDR3 runs 13 residues. From germline, CDR1 is LNHNV and CDR2 YYDKDF (reference sequence). The ends lost 8 bases at V and 7 bases at J; junction bases unmatched: 6. The source of this sequence is a man between 18 and 35 years old in good health. The source material was naive CD4+ T cells sorted from blood. This sample's subset: CD45RA+ positively selected. The V gene is TRBV15, the J gene TRBJ2-1, with TRBD2 matching over 9 bases. DNA of the CDR3: TGTGCCACCTTCGCGGGGGGGCGGAATGAGCAGTTCTTC. As protein: CATFAGGRNEQFF.